This TCR beta chain was captured in a study of vaccination effects on CD4 cells after COVID-19. Background on the study: Antigen-specific CD4+ T cell clonotypes were called by their expansion after viral peptide-pool culture in ViraFEST. For each well, about 1.8 million PBMC were cultured with 9 to 10 IU/ml IL-2 and approximately 10 ug/ml peptides.

Comments on this clone: What it recognizes is unknown.

The authors isolated CD4+ T cells after 10 days of culture. On days 3 and 7, fresh IL-2 medium replaced half the medium. Germline values: CDR1 MNHEY, CDR2 SVGAGI. This CDR3 is built from 16 residues. Trimming cost V 1 base and J 5 bases; bases outside gene matches: 9. Repertoires were generated with immunoSEQ multiplex PCR, while TCRdb's copy carries only in-frame clones and drops some. The table records more than 50,000 clones, more than 60% of them present only once. The chain couples TRBV6-5 to TRBJ2-3, with 7 bases matching TRBD1. The source is a human donor who received a COVID-19 vaccine. The source material was CD4+ T cells from PBMCs cultured without peptide, sampled before COVID-19 vaccination. The CDR3 DNA sequence: TGTGCCAGCAGTTACTTCGGCCAGGGGGTAAGAGATACGCAGTATTTT. It yields the protein CASSYFGQGVRDTQYF.